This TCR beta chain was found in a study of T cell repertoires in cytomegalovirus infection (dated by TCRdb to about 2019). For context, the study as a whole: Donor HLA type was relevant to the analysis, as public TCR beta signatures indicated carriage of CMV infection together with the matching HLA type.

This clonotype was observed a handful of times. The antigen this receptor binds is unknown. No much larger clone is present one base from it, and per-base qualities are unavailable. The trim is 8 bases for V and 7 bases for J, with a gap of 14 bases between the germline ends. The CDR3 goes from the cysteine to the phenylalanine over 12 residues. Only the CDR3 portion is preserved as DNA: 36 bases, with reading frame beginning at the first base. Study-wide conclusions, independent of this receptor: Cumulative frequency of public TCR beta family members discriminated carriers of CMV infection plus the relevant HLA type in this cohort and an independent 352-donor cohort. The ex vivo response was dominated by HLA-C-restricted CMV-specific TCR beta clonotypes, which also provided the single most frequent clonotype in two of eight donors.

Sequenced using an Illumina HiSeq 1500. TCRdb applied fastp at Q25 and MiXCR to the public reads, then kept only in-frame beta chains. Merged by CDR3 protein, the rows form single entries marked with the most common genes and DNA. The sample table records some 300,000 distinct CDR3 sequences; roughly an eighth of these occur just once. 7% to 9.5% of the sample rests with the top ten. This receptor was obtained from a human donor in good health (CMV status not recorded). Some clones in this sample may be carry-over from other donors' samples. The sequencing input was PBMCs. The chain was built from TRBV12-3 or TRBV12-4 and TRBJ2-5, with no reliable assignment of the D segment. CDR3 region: CASAELQRTQYF. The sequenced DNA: TGTGCCAGCGCCGAGCTTCAACGGACCCAGTACTTC.